Listed below are T cell receptor beta chains from one sample, sequenced in a study of cytomegalovirus exposure and HLA in healthy donors. Repertoires were generated with immunoSEQ multiplex PCR, while TCRdb's copy carries only in-frame clones and drops some. The sample consists of about 240,000 clones, about 80% of them appearing once. Material for sequencing was PBMCs. These TCRs come from an older woman in good health and CMV-seropositive. The CDR3 runs from the conserved cysteine through the conserved F or W. Each record gives: clone size, V gene, CDR3 protein. Clone size is given for some rows only: seen once, a few or many times, or a class if the clone is expanded.

>NA|TRBV29-1
CSVERQDSYNEQFF
>NA|TRBV5-1
CASSTTGFEQYF
>NA|TRBV4-1
CASSLIINTGELFF
>NA|TRBV7-3
CASSLTGQGITEAFF
>once|TRBV13
CASSLARGEGANVLTF
>NA|TRBV5-1
CASSLAGAGHDAYEQYF
>NA|TRBV5-6
CASSHGTDYEQYF
>NA|TRBV19
CASTPRAGGTYEQYF
>NA|TRBV28
CASSYPTTGVRSYEQYF
>NA|TRBV2
CASTPTRPGQGDTDTQYF
>NA|TRBV9
CASSPGLAGDNEQFF
>few|TRBV7-9
CASSSVLAGGPEGRDTQYF
>NA|TRBV7-9
CASRASGSGGELFF
>NA|TRBV29-1
CSAIQGSNQPQHF
>NA|TRBV11-2
CASSLSGERAFF